The entry below gives a single TCR beta chain sequence along with its context. Per the authors' pipeline: Researchers report that nucleated cell counts were estimated from reference gene primer amplification. Libraries were prepared by immunoSEQ multiplex PCR; TCRdb keeps only in-frame clonotypes and omits some of them. From that table come the V and J calls and clone size; the DNA was used to work out D and trimming. The data contain around 140,000 clones, 88% of them seen just once; the ten biggest clones take up around 1.7%. This specimen belongs to a study of blood T cell repertoires in COVID-19. Germline assignment: CDR1 SGHRS and CDR2 YFSETQ. The CDR3 is made up of 16 amino acids. The ends lost 0 bases at V and 5 bases at J; junction bases unmatched: 5.

This chain connects TRBV5-1 to TRBJ2-1, with TRBD2 matching over 10 bases. The sequence was obtained from a woman aged 45-60 years with acute or convalescent COVID-19. Sequenced material: peripheral blood. CDR3 protein: CASSLVWTSGHNEQFF. CDR3 bases: TGCGCCAGCAGCTTGGTGTGGACTAGCGGCCACAATGAGCAGTTCTTC.